A selection of T cell receptor beta chains follows, all from one sample in a study of blood T cell repertoires in COVID-19. Some clones are missing from TCRdb's copy, which holds only in-frame ones; the method was immunoSEQ multiplex PCR. The sample consists of roughly 260,000 clones, 80% to 90% of them appearing once. Sequencing was performed on PBMCs or T cells enriched from blood (not recorded which). Receptor source: a woman aged 40 to 50 who had been exposed to COVID-19. Each CDR3 is given with its conserved first and last residue. The D gene is left open where the match is weak. Part of the rows lack a size; the others show once, few, many or a class for expanded clones.

CDR3 length | clone size | J gene | V gene | D gene | CDR3 DNA | CDR3 protein
14 | . | TRBJ2-1 | TRBV9 | TRBD2 | TGTGCCAGCTCCCGGAGCGGGGGGCACGATGAGCAGTTCTTC | CASSRSGGHDEQFF
14 | . | TRBJ2-2 | TRBV6-5 | TRBD2 | TGTGCCAGCAGGACTAGCGGGGGGGCCGGGGAGCTGTTTTTT | CASRTSGGAGELFF
16 | . | TRBJ1-2 | TRBV19 | TRBD1 | TGTGCCAGTAGTGGGGGGATCGACAGGGCGGCCTATGGCTACACCTTC | CASSGGIDRAAYGYTF
13 | . | TRBJ1-2 | TRBV24-1 | . | TGTGCCACCAGTACAACAGGGAAATATGGCTACACCTTC | CATSTTGKYGYTF
13 | . | TRBJ1-1 | TRBV4-3 | . | TGCGCCAGCAGCCAATACAGGGACACTGAAGCTTTCTTT | CASSQYRDTEAFF
15 | . | TRBJ1-5 | TRBV6-6 | . | TGTGCCAGCAGCAAGGACAGCAATAGCAATCAGCCCCAGCATTTT | CASSKDSNSNQPQHF
16 | . | TRBJ2-7 | TRBV28 | . | TGTGCCAGCATCTCCGGCGAGGCAGGGGAATCCTACGAGCAGTACTTC | CASISGEAGESYEQYF
15 | . | TRBJ2-1 | TRBV7-2 | . | TGTGCCAGCAGCTCTAACCGGGGGAGATACAATGAGCAGTTCTTC | CASSSNRGRYNEQFF
14 | . | TRBJ1-2 | TRBV19 | . | TGTGCCAGTAGTACCATCGGGTCATCCTATGGCTACACCTTC | CASSTIGSSYGYTF
15 | . | TRBJ1-5 | TRBV20-1 | TRBD1 | TGCAGTGCTAGTCGGGTGGACAGGGAAAATCAGCCCCAGCATTTT | CSASRVDRENQPQHF
14 | . | TRBJ2-1 | TRBV29-1 | . | TGCAGCGTTGAGAGCGGAATTGGCTACAATGAGCAGTTCTTC | CSVESGIGYNEQFF
15 | . | TRBJ2-1 | TRBV11-1 | TRBD2 | TGTGCCAGCAGCCCAGCGGGAAACCCAAGGGATGAGCAGTTCTTC | CASSPAGNPRDEQFF
16 | . | TRBJ2-1 | TRBV5-1 | TRBD2 | TGCGCCAGCAGCTTGGCCGGGGGGAATGAGAACAATGAGCAGTTCTTC | CASSLAGGNENNEQFF
15 | . | TRBJ1-3 | TRBV7-9 | TRBD1 | TGTGCCAGCAGCCTAGTCGGGACAGCTGGAAACACCATATATTTT | CASSLVGTAGNTIYF
19 | once | TRBJ2-5 | TRBV6-1 | . | TGTGCCAGCAGTGAAGGCCGGGGGATCATCTCCGGGACCCAAGAGACCCAGTACTTC | CASSEGRGIISGTQETQYF
13 | once | TRBJ2-2 | TRBV5-1 | . | TGCGCCAGCAGCGCAGCGAGCACCGGGGAGCTGTTTTTT | CASSAASTGELFF
13 | . | TRBJ1-6 | TRBV9 | . | TGTGCCAGCAGTGAGGGCCCTAATTCACCCCTCCACTTT | CASSEGPNSPLHF
12 | . | TRBJ1-6 | TRBV6-5 | . | TGTGCCAGCCTGGATCCAGGTTCACCCCTCCACTTT | CASLDPGSPLHF
13 | once | TRBJ1-1 | TRBV10-3 | . | TGTGCCATCAGTGAGGTATCTTACACTGAAGCTTTCTTT | CAISEVSYTEAFF
17 | . | TRBJ2-1 | TRBV18 | TRBD1 | TGTGCCAGCTCACCAAAGCCCCCGGGACAGGGAGGGTATGAGCAGTTCTTC | CASSPKPPGQGGYEQFF
16 | . | TRBJ1-6 | TRBV6-5 | TRBD1 | TGTGCCAGCAGTTTCGGCCGGACAGGCCTCCGTTCACCCCTCCACTTT | CASSFGRTGLRSPLHF
15 | . | TRBJ1-2 | TRBV9 | . | TGTGCCAGCAGCGCACAGGACAGAGGGGCCTATGGCTACACCTTC | CASSAQDRGAYGYTF
14 | . | TRBJ1-5 | TRBV11-2 | TRBD1 | TGTGCCAGCAGCCAAGGGGGCAACCGGCAGCCCCAGCATTTT | CASSQGGNRQPQHF
18 | . | TRBJ1-6 | TRBV15 | . | TGTGCCACCAGCAGGGTGGTCCCCCCTTTTTCAGGGAATTCACCCCTCCACTTT | CATSRVVPPFSGNSPLHF
15 | . | TRBJ2-2 | TRBV3-1/TRBV3-2 | . | TGTGCCAGCAGCCAAGGACTAACAAACACCGGGGAGCTGTTTTTT | CASSQGLTNTGELFF
15 | . | TRBJ2-4 | TRBV9 | . | TGTGCCAGCAGCCCGGGGGGCTCCGGTGCTGACATTCAGTACTTC | CASSPGGSGADIQYF
16 | . | TRBJ1-2 | TRBV5-8 | TRBD1 | TGTGCCAGCAGCATACGCCGCGCCGGGACAGCATATGGCTACACCTTC | CASSIRRAGTAYGYTF
16 | . | TRBJ2-5 | TRBV6-1 | . | TGTGCCAGCAGTGAGCGTCTGTCCTACGGGGGAGAGACCCAGTACTTC | CASSERLSYGGETQYF
15 | . | TRBJ1-4 | TRBV18 | TRBD1 | TGTGCCAGCTCACCGGATATAGGGGGCCTCGAAAAACTGTTTTTT | CASSPDIGGLEKLFF
14 | . | TRBJ1-5 | TRBV7-5 | . | TGTGCCAGAAGCTTGGGGCCCGAAAATCAGCCCCAGCATTTT | CARSLGPENQPQHF
15 | few | TRBJ1-4 | TRBV9 | . | TGTGCCAGCAGCGTCCAACAGGGCTCGAATGAAAAACTGTTTTTT | CASSVQQGSNEKLFF